This T cell receptor (beta chain) is from a study of vaccination and CD4 T cells after COVID-19. Study summary: There were two doses of either BNT162b2 or mRNA-1273 vaccine given to participants. Researchers treated cells with overlapping spike peptides taken from SARS-CoV-2, HCoV-NL63, HCoV-OC43 and HCoV-229E.

About this clonotype: The target antigen is unknown.

This CDR3 comprises 14 residues. Germline-derived CDR1 and CDR2 are SNHLY and FYNNEI. V was trimmed by 3 bases and J by 4 bases, leaving 10 bases between them. Noted treatment: roughly 11-day PBMC culture with coronavirus spike peptide pools or control peptides (ViraFEST assay). Cultured CD4+ T-cell DNA underwent Oncomine TCR Beta short-read sequencing. Genomic DNA was drawn out of CD4+ T cells grown in culture. TCRdb reprocessed the PCR reads with MiXCR, giving one entry per CDR3 protein. The top ten clones hold around 32% of a sample with approximately 8,500 distinct CDR3 sequences, about three fifths of them seen once.

V gene TRBV2 combines with J gene TRBJ1-5; D gene uncertain. This receptor was identified in a human donor who had recovered from COVID-19. Input material: CD4+ T cells from blood, cultured in vitro. CDR3 sequence: CASSDITANQPQHF. The DNA for the CDR3 is TGTGCCAGCAGTGATATAACTGCAAATCAGCCCCAGCATTTT. The whole variable domain, remainder taken from reference TRBV2 and TRBJ1-5, is EPEVTQTPSHQVTQMGQEVILRCVPISNHLYFYWYRQILGQKVEFLVSFYNNEISEKSEIFDDQFSVERPDGSNFTLKIRSTKLEDSAMYFCASSDITANQPQHFGDGTRLSIL.